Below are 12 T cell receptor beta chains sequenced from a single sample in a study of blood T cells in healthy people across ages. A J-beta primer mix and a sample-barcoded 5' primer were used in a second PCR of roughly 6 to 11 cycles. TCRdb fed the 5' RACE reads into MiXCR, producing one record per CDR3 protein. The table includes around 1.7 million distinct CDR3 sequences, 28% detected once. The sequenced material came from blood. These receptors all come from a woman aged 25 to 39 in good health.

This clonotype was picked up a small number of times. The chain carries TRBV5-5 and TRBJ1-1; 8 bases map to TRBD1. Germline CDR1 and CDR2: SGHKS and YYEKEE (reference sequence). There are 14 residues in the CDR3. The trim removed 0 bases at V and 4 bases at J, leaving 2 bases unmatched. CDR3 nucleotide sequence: TGTGCCAGCAGCTTGGCGGACAGGGCCACTGAAGCTTTCTTT. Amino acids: CASSLADRATEAFF. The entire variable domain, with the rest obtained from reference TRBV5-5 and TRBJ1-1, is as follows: DAGVTQSPTHLIKTRGQQVTLRCSPISGHKSVSWYQQVLGQGPQFIFQYYEKEERGRGNFPDRFSARQFPNYSSELNVNALLLGDSALYLCASSLADRATEAFFGQGTRLTVV.

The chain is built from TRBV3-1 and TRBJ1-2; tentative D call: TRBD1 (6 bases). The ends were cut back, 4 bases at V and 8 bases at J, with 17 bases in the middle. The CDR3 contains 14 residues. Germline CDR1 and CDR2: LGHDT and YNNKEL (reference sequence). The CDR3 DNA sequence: TGTGCCAGCAGCCCCATTAGAGGGGGGGACGGCTACACCTTC. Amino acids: CASSPIRGGDGYTF.

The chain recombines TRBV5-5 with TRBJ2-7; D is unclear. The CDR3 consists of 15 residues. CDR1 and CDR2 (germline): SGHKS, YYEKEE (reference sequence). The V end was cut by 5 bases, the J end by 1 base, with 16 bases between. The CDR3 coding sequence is TGTGCCAGCAGTCTGGCCTCACTTGTGTCCTACGAGCAGTACTTC. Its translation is CASSLASLVSYEQYF. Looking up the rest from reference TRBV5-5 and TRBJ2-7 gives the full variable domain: DAGVTQSPTHLIKTRGQQVTLRCSPISGHKSVSWYQQVLGQGPQFIFQYYEKEERGRGNFPDRFSARQFPNYSSELNVNALLLGDSALYLCASSLASLVSYEQYFGPGTRLTVT.

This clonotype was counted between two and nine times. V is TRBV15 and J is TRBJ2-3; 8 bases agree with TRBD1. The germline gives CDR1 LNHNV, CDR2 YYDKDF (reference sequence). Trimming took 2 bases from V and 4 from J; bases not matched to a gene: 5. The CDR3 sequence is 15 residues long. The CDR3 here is CATSRSRQGPDTQYF. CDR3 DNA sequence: TGTGCCACCAGCAGATCCAGACAGGGGCCAGATACGCAGTATTTT. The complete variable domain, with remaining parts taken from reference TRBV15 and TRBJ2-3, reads DAMVIQNPRYQVTQFGKPVTLSCSQTLNHNVMYWYQQKSSQAPKLLFHYYDKDFNNEADTPDNFQSRRPNTSFCFLDIRSPGLGDTAMYLCATSRSRQGPDTQYFGPGTRLTVL.

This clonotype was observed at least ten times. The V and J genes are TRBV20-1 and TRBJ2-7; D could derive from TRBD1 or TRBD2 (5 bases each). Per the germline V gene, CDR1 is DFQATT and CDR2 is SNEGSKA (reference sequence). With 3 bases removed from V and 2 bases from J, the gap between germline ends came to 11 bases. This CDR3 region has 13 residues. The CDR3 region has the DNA TGCAGTGCTAGTGGGGACGGACCCTACGAGCAGTACTTC. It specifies CSASGDGPYEQYF.

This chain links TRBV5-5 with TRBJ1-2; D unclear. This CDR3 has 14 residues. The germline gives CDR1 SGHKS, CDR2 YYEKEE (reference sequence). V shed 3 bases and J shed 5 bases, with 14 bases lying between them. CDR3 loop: CASSSPDQSYGYTF. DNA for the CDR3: TGTGCCAGCAGCTCTCCGGACCAATCTTATGGCTACACCTTC.

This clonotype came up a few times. CDR3 DNA: TGCGCCAGCAGCCTTCCATATTACCCTCGGACAGGGGAGAGCGAGCAGTACTTC. Protein: CASSLPYYPRTGESEQYF. The chain recombines TRBV5-1 with TRBJ2-7, with 9 bases that match TRBD1. With 4 bases clipped from V and 6 bases from J, the junction kept 20 bases outside the gene matches. Germline V gene lookup returns CDR1 SGHRS and CDR2 YFSETQ. This CDR3 is built from 18 residues. The full variable domain, rest sourced from reference TRBV5-1 and TRBJ2-7, is KAGVTQTPRYLIKTRGQQVTLSCSPISGHRSVSWYQQTPGQGLQFLFEYFSETQRNKGNFPGRFSGRQFSNSRSEMNVSTLELGDSALYLCASSLPYYPRTGESEQYFGPGTRLTVT.

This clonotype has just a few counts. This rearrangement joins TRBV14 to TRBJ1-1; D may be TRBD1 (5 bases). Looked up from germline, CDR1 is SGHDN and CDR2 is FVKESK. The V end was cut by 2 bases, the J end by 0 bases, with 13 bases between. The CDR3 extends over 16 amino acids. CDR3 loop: CASSQTGGSLNTEAFF. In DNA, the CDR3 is TGTGCCAGCAGCCAAACAGGCGGGAGTCTGAACACTGAAGCTTTCTTT.

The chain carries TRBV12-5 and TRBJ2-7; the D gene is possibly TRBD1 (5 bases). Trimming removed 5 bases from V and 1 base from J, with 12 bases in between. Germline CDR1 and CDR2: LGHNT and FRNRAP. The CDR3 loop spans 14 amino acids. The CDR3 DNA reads TGTGCTAGTGGTCCGACCAAGGGGTCCTACGAGCAGTACTTC. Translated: CASGPTKGSYEQYF.

As DNA, the CDR3 is TGCGCCACATCGGGGACAGGAAGAGAGACCCAGTACTTC. The encoded protein is CATSGTGRETQYF. The chain employs TRBV10-2 and TRBJ2-5; 8 nucleotides agree with TRBD1. J gave up 4 bases and V 10 bases, and 8 bases lay outside the gene matches. The CDR3 is 13 residues long. The V gene's germline CDR1 is WSHSY and CDR2 SAAADI.

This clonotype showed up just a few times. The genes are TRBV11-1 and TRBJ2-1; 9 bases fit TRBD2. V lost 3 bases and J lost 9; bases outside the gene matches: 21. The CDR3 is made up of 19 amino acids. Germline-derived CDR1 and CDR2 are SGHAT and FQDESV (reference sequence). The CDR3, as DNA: TGTGCCAGCAGCTTCCCCCCAGATGGCGGGGGGGCTGAGTCCATTGAGCAGTTCTTC. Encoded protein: CASSFPPDGGGAESIEQFF.

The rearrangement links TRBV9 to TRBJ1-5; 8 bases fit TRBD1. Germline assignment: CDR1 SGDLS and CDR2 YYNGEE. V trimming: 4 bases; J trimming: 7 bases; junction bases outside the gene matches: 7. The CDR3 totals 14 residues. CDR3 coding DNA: TGTGCCAGCAGCTCCGGACAGGGATACCAGCCCCAGCATTTT. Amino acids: CASSSGQGYQPQHF.